A selection of T cell receptor beta chains follows, all from one sample in a study of response to subunit inactivated influenza vaccine. Via MiXCR, TCRdb re-called the RT-PCR reads, giving one row per CDR3 protein. The top ten hold more than 9% of the sample, which has about 700,000 distinct CDR3 sequences, 15% to 17% seen once. The source material was PBMCs from blood, sampled about 12 days after vaccination. The receptors come from a man aged 45 to 65 who received an inactivated influenza vaccine. Both conserved end residues are part of each CDR3. D genes are given only for firm matches. Part of the rows lack a size; the others show once, few, many or a class for expanded clones.

CDR3 DNA,CDR3 protein,D gene,J gene,clone size,V gene
TGTGCCAGCAGCCCAACTAGCGGGAGTGGCATTCAGTACTTC,CASSPTSGSGIQYF,TRBD2,TRBJ2-4,NA,TRBV7-2
TGTGCCAGCAGAGATCTGGGTACGCAGTATTTT,CASRDLGTQYF,NA,TRBJ2-3,few,TRBV6-2/TRBV6-3
TGTGCCAGCAGCCCATCTCCGGGACAGGGTTTCCATGCTCCTTTCTTT,CASSPSPGQGFHAPFF,TRBD1,TRBJ1-1,NA,TRBV7-2
TGCAGTGGGGGGGGACAGCGAGCTAATTCACCCCTCCACTTT,CSGGGQRANSPLHF,TRBD1,TRBJ1-6,few,TRBV20-1
TGTGCCAGCAGCCAAGATTGGGACAAGGGGCCCTACGAGCAGTACTTC,CASSQDWDKGPYEQYF,NA,TRBJ2-7,few,TRBV3-1
TGTGCCAGCAGCCGCCTGAGGGCGACGCAGTATTTT,CASSRLRATQYF,NA,TRBJ2-3,NA,TRBV3-1
TGTGCCAGCAGTTACAGACAGGGCAGGGGAGAGCACGAGCAGTACTTC,CASSYRQGRGEHEQYF,TRBD1,TRBJ2-7,NA,TRBV6-5
TGTGCCAGCAGCTTAGCCATGGGACTAGAGAAGTTCTTC,CASSLAMGLEKFF,TRBD2,TRBJ2-1,NA,TRBV7-2
TGTGCCTGGAGTGTCTCGGTTTACGAGCAGTACTTC,CAWSVSVYEQYF,NA,TRBJ2-7,many,TRBV30
TGTGCCAGCAGTTCCACCGGGACTAGCATTGTCGGGGAGCTGTTTTTT,CASSSTGTSIVGELFF,TRBD2,TRBJ2-2,NA,TRBV6-2/TRBV6-3
TGCAGTGCGGAGGACACCTACCAAGAGACCCAGTACTTC,CSAEDTYQETQYF,NA,TRBJ2-5,NA,TRBV20-1
TGCACCATTATAGTCGCCGGGGAGCTGTTTTTT,CTIIVAGELFF,NA,TRBJ2-2,few,TRBV29-1
TGTGCCAGCTCACTCGGCAGGGCGAGCGTCGGGGCCAACGTCCTGACTTTC,CASSLGRASVGANVLTF,NA,TRBJ2-6,NA,TRBV18
TGTGCCAGCAGCGTAGCAGGGAGGACCGGGGAGCTGTTTTTT,CASSVAGRTGELFF,NA,TRBJ2-2,NA,TRBV9
TGTGCCAGCAGTCCTCCGGGACTGAACAATCAGCCCCAGCATTTT,CASSPPGLNNQPQHF,NA,TRBJ1-5,many,TRBV28
TGTGCCAGCAGCCTAGGACAGGGGTTGGGTAATTCACCCCTCCACTTT,CASSLGQGLGNSPLHF,TRBD1,TRBJ1-6,NA,TRBV7-9
TGCGCCAGCAGCTTGTTTCGGGGGGACCTCGGTGAGCAGTTCTTC,CASSLFRGDLGEQFF,TRBD2,TRBJ2-1,few,TRBV5-1